The source of this T cell receptor beta chain is a study of blood T cell repertoires in COVID-19. Trimming removed 3 bases at V and 7 bases at J, with 15 bases between. The CDR3 spans 14 residues. Per the germline V gene, CDR1 is LNHDA and CDR2 is SQIVND (reference sequence). Data came from immunoSEQ multiplex PCR; TCRdb stores just in-frame clones and leaves some out. The profile shows roughly 250,000 clones, roughly 80% of them singletons. This clone was counted only a few times. This clonotype was obtained from a woman of 80 years or more with acute or convalescent COVID-19. The V call is TRBV19, the J call TRBJ1-1, with D uncertain. Material for sequencing was peripheral blood. The chain's CDR3 is CASSMYAREIEAFF. CDR3 nucleotides: TGTGCCAGTAGTATGTATGCGAGGGAGATTGAAGCTTTCTTT.